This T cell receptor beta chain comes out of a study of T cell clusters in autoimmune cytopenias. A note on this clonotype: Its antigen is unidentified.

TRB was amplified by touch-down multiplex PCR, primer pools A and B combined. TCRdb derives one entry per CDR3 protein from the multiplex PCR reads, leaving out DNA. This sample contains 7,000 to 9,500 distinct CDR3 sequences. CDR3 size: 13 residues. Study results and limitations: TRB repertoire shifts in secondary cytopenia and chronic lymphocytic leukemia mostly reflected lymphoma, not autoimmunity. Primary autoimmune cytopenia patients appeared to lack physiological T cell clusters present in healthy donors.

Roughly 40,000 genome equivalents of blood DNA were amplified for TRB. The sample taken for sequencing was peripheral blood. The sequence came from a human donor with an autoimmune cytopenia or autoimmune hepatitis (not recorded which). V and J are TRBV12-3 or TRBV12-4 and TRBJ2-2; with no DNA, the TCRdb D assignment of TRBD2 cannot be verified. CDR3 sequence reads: CASSLEGPGELFF.